This TCR beta chain was sequenced during a study of identical twins. General study points: Cross-sectional statistics underpinned the conclusions; the same donors were not followed.

Via MiXCR, TCRdb re-called the 5' RACE reads, giving one row per CDR3 protein. In the table there are roughly 250,000 distinct CDR3 sequences, approximately 7.9% of which are singletons. In this sample, this clonotype turned up many times. The antigen is not known. The ends lost 6 bases at V and 4 bases at J; junction bases unmatched: 7. The CDR3 covers 16 residues. These same data were also listed under a study on yellow fever vaccine responses in identical twins.

The receptor was derived from a woman between 18 and 30 years old in good health. Sequencing was carried out using CD8+ T cells sorted from blood. The chain joins TRBV12-3 or TRBV12-4 to TRBJ2-2, with 11 bases fitting TRBD1. CDR3 DNA sequence: TGTGCCAGCAGCTCCGGACAGGGGGCGATCACCGGGGAGCTGTTTTTT. Its protein is CASSSGQGAITGELFF.